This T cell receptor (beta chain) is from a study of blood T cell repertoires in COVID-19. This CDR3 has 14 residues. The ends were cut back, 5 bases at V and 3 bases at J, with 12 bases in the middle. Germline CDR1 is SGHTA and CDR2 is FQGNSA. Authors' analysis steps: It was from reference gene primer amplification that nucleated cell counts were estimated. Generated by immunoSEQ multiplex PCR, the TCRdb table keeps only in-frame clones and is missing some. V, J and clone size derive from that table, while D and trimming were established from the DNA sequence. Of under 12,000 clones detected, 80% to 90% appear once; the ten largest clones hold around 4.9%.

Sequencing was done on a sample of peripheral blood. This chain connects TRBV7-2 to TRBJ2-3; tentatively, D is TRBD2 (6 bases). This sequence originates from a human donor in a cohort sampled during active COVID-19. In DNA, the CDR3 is TGTGCCAGCAGCATTGGACTACAGACAGATACGCAGTATTTT. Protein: CASSIGLQTDTQYF.